This T cell receptor (beta chain) stems from a study of CD8 T cells in ankylosing spondylitis. General study results and limits: Earlier authors reported some of these motif variants in reactive arthritis synovial fluid and blood.

Generation of TCR beta libraries employed quantitative 5'-RACE incorporating molecular barcodes. In TCRdb, the 5' RACE reads were re-called with MiXCR into one record per CDR3 protein. The profile shows some 200,000 distinct CDR3 sequences, around a sixth of them singletons. With 6 bases removed from V and 8 bases from J, the gap between germline ends came to 8 bases. Germline V gives CDR1 SGHAT, CDR2 FQNNGV. The CDR3 covers 11 residues. This clonotype appeared many times. What it binds is unknown. Sequenced sample: blood, either unsorted or a sorted T cell fraction (not recorded which). The chain links TRBV11-2 to TRBJ2-1; D is unresolved. The origin of this receptor is a male donor under 30 with ankylosing spondylitis or in good health (not recorded which). Written as DNA, the CDR3 is TGTGCCAGCAGTTCTTACGATGAGCAGTTCTTC. Translated: CASSSYDEQFF.